The clone carrying this TCR beta chain has ten or more counts. Germline V gene data show CDR1 as MNHEY and CDR2 as SVGAGI. The CDR3 is made up of 14 amino acids. The V and J ends lost 5 bases and 5 bases respectively, with 13 bases between them. These data are taken from a study of breast tumors, draining lymph nodes, adjacent tissues. One entry per CDR3 protein results from TCRdb running MiXCR on the multiplex PCR reads. Counted here are 10,000 to 15,000 distinct CDR3 sequences, about 36% occurring once; the ten biggest clones make up roughly 15%. The sequenced sample was breast tumor tissue. The genes are TRBV6-5 and TRBJ2-1; maybe TRBD2 (6 bases). The sequence was collected from a female donor with breast cancer. Some clones in this sample may be carry-over from other donors' samples. The CDR3 spells CASSPRDWDNEQFF. CDR3 DNA sequence: TGTGCCAGCAGTCCCCGGGACTGGGACAATGAGCAGTTCTTC.